The 27 T cell receptor beta chains in this list originate from one sample, sequenced in a study of blood T cells in healthy people across ages. Alongside a J-beta primer mix, a sample-barcoded 5' primer served in a second PCR lasting about 6 to 11 cycles. MiXCR, applied by TCRdb to the 5' RACE reads, yields one record per CDR3 protein. The sample has over 750,000 distinct CDR3 sequences; approximately 25% are singletons. These same records also appear under a second study, on T cells of mothers and their children.

Sequenced: blood. The receptors were sampled from a boy aged 5-17 years in good health.

The chain combines TRBV10-2 with TRBJ2-3; D may correspond to TRBD1 or TRBD2 (5 bases each). The CDR3 sequence is 15 residues long. V was trimmed by 8 bases and J by 6 bases, leaving 21 bases between them. Germline CDR1 reads WSHSY; CDR2 reads SAAADI. The CDR3 DNA reads as TGCGCCAGCGCGGCCTCAGGGCCCTGGGGGGATACGCAGTATTTT. This sequence encodes CASAASGPWGDTQYF.

This clonotype was observed a few times. The chain recombines TRBV27 with TRBJ2-7; no definite D call. CDR3 length: 13 amino acids. Trimming took off 5 bases at V and 1 base at J, with 9 bases between the two ends. From germline, CDR1 is MNHEY and CDR2 SMNVEV (reference sequence). CDR3 bases: TGTGCCAGCAGTGCCCGCAGTTCCTACGAGCAGTACTTC. It translates to CASSARSSYEQYF.

This rearrangement joins TRBV18 to TRBJ1-2; D gene uncertain. Deletions cut 2 bases from V and 6 bases from J, with 10 bases between. Germline CDR1 KGHSH, CDR2 LQKENI. The CDR3 has 13 amino acids. CDR3 nucleotide sequence: TGTGCCAGCTCACCAAATTTGAGGGATGGCTACACCTTC. As protein: CASSPNLRDGYTF.

This clonotype was seen a few times. The V and J genes are TRBV29-1 and TRBJ2-5; a weak D match, TRBD1 (5 bases). Germline CDR1 reads SQVTM; CDR2 reads ANQGSEA. This CDR3 has 11 residues. Between the trimmed V and J ends, which lost 3 bases and 5 bases, there was a span of 7 bases. CDR3 sequence: CSVEGLETQYF. CDR3 sequence (DNA): TGCAGCGTTGAGGGGCTTGAGACCCAGTACTTC.

This chain uses TRBV28 with TRBJ2-3; tentative D call: TRBD2 (6 bases). The germline V gene encodes CDR1 MDHEN and CDR2 SYDVKM. This CDR3 comprises 15 residues. Trimming cost V 6 bases and J 6 bases, with 19 bases left between them. The CDR3 loop reads CASRLAGDFADTQYF. The CDR3 region has the DNA TGTGCCAGCAGACTAGCTGGGGACTTTGCTGATACGCAGTATTTT. The variable domain in full, completed from reference TRBV28 and TRBJ2-3, reads DVKVTQSSRYLVKRTGEKVFLECVQDMDHENMFWYRQDPGLGLRLIYFSYDVKMKEKGDIPEGYSVSREKKERFSLILESASTNQTSMYLCASRLAGDFADTQYFGPGTRLTVL.

The chain couples TRBV7-6 to TRBJ2-1, with 7 nucleotides matching TRBD2. Germline trimming cut 1 base from V and 2 bases from J; bases unmatched to any gene: 5. CDR3 size: 16 residues. Germline V gives CDR1 SGHVS, CDR2 FNYEAQ. The CDR3 nucleotides read TGTGCCAGCAGCTTAGATTTGCGGGGGACCTACAATGAGCAGTTCTTC. It encodes CASSLDLRGTYNEQFF.

For this clonotype: At one end the junction does not follow the germline gene, possibly because of a read error. This chain uses TRBV27 with TRBJ2-7, with a weak D call TRBD2 (5 bases). The CDR3 has 13 residues. Germline CDR1 and CDR2: MNHEY and SMNVEV (reference sequence). CDR3 protein: CASRDGKAYEQCF. CDR3 nucleotide sequence: TGTGCCAGCAGGGACGGGAAGGCCTACGAGCAGTGCTTC.

The chain couples TRBV29-1 to TRBJ2-3, with D perhaps TRBD1 (5 bases). In germline, CDR1 is SQVTM, CDR2 ANQGSEA. CDR3 length: 14 residues. V lost 4 bases and J lost 4, with 15 bases in between. DNA of the CDR3: TGCAGCGTTGTAGGGGCCCACCAGGCAGATACGCAGTATTTT. Protein sequence: CSVVGAHQADTQYF.

This clonotype has only a few counts. V gene TRBV19 combines with J gene TRBJ2-7, with 8 positions matching TRBD1. The CDR3 runs 14 residues. Germline V gene sequence: CDR1 LNHDA, CDR2 SQIVND (reference sequence). With 8 bases clipped from V and 0 bases from J, the junction kept 6 bases outside the gene matches. The CDR3 protein is CASAGTGASYEQYF. The CDR3 DNA reads as TGTGCCAGTGCCGGGACAGGAGCCTCCTACGAGCAGTACTTC. Using reference TRBV19 and TRBJ2-7 for the parts outside the CDR3, the full variable domain is DGGITQSPKYLFRKEGQNVTLSCEQNLNHDAMYWYRQDPGQGLRLIYYSQIVNDFQKGDIAEGYSVSREKKESFPLTVTSAQKNPTAFYLCASAGTGASYEQYFGPGTRLTVT.

This chain connects TRBV29-1 to TRBJ1-3; no clear D gene. V gave up 4 bases and J gave up 1 base, with 8 bases separating them. The CDR3 is made up of 13 amino acids. CDR1 and CDR2 (germline): SQVTM, ANQGSEA. CDR3 sequence (DNA): TGCAGCGTTGTAGAGGAGTCTGGAAACACCATATATTTT. This gives the protein CSVVEESGNTIYF. Full variable domain (rest looked up from reference TRBV29-1 and TRBJ1-3): SAVISQKPSRDICQRGTSLTIQCQVDSQVTMMFWYRQQPGQSLTLIATANQGSEATYESGFVIDKFPISRPNLTFSTLTVSNMSPEDSSIYLCSVVEESGNTIYFGEGSWLTVV.

This clonotype was seen a single time. CDR3 residues: CASSQDIQETQYF. DNA of the CDR3: TGCGCCAGCAGCCAAGACATCCAAGAGACCCAGTACTTC. The chain uses TRBV4-3 and TRBJ2-5; D is undetermined. Trimming took 0 bases from V and 1 from J, leaving 3 bases between them. The CDR3 contains 13 residues. Germline V gives CDR1 LGHNA, CDR2 YSLEER.

The J gene is TRBJ1-4, the V gene TRBV7-2; TRBD1 matches 10 bases. The CDR3 has 15 residues. V dropped 4 bases and J dropped 7; count of bases not matched to a gene: 6. Germline-derived CDR1 and CDR2 are SGHTA and FQGNSA. CDR3 in DNA: TGTGCCAGCAGCTCCCGACAGGGGGCGGGTGAAAAACTGTTTTTT. This encodes CASSSRQGAGEKLFF.

This chain links TRBV20-1 with TRBJ1-4; D gene unclear. The V gene's germline CDR1 is DFQATT and CDR2 SNEGSKA (reference sequence). V was shortened by 6 bases and J by 2 bases, with 10 bases between the two germline ends. The CDR3 is made up of 13 amino acids. For the CDR3, the DNA is TGCAGTGCCAGTGGGCTGACTAATGAAAAACTGTTTTTT. Translation gives CSASGLTNEKLFF.

This clonotype was observed once. The rearrangement links TRBV28 to TRBJ2-3, with TRBD2 identical over 12 bases. The CDR3 has 16 amino acids. Per the germline V gene, CDR1 is MDHEN and CDR2 is SYDVKM. Losses at the gene ends were 4 bases for V and 4 bases for J; bases not matched to a gene: 6. CDR3 DNA sequence: TGTGCCAGCAGTTCTTGGACTAGCGGGATGTCAGATACGCAGTATTTT. Protein product: CASSSWTSGMSDTQYF.

This clonotype was seen only a few times. V gene TRBV20-1 combines with J gene TRBJ1-2; 9 bases agree with TRBD1. V was pared by 6 bases and J by 8 bases, with 7 bases of the junction left unmatched. Per the germline V gene, CDR1 is DFQATT and CDR2 is SNEGSKA (reference sequence). The CDR3 has 12 residues. The CDR3 region is CSATQGAGGYTF. The CDR3 region has the DNA TGCAGTGCCACACAGGGGGCGGGGGGCTACACCTTC.

The V and J genes are TRBV12-3 or TRBV12-4 and TRBJ1-2; possibly TRBD1 for D (5 bases). The CDR3 has 14 amino acids. V dropped 5 bases and J dropped 2 bases, with 12 bases sitting between them. CDR3 residues: CASSMGTANYGYTF. CDR3 sequence (DNA): TGTGCCAGCAGTATGGGGACGGCCAACTATGGCTACACCTTC.

There are a few counts of this clonotype. This chain links TRBV29-1 with TRBJ1-1; the D gene is possibly TRBD1 (5 bases). The V and J ends lost 5 bases and 2 bases respectively, with 12 bases between them. The CDR3 is made up of 13 amino acids. Looked up from germline, CDR1 is SQVTM and CDR2 is ANQGSEA. The CDR3 loop is CSVRGNVNTEAFF. In DNA, the CDR3 is TGCAGCGTTAGGGGCAACGTAAACACTGAAGCTTTCTTT.

The CDR3 sequence is CASSLVDVETQYF. The CDR3 nucleotides are TGTGCCAGCAGCTTAGTGGACGTAGAGACCCAGTACTTC. The rearrangement uses TRBV7-9 and TRBJ2-1; D is unresolved. The J call could be wrong; TRBJ2-5 is a better fit for the DNA end. There are 13 residues in the CDR3. Germline V gene data show CDR1 as SEHNR and CDR2 as FQNEAQ (reference sequence).

The rearrangement links TRBV27 to TRBJ1-2; D gene ambiguous. There are 15 residues in the CDR3. Germline V gene sequence: CDR1 MNHEY, CDR2 SMNVEV (reference sequence). The V end lost 5 bases, the J end lost 4 bases, and 17 bases lay between the germline ends. CDR3: CASSPRGGGFYGYTF. CDR3 bases: TGTGCCAGCAGTCCACGGGGAGGAGGGTTCTATGGCTACACCTTC.

This sequence joins TRBV6-5 and TRBJ2-1; D might be TRBD2 (5 bases). Germline assignment: CDR1 MNHEY and CDR2 SVGAGI. The CDR3 length is 13 residues. Trimming took 0 bases from V and 7 from J, leaving 7 bases between them. The CDR3 sequence is CASSYSSVNEQFF. In DNA form, the CDR3 reads TGTGCCAGCAGTTACTCTAGCGTGAATGAGCAGTTCTTC.

V gene TRBV5-4 combines with J gene TRBJ2-5; tentatively, D is TRBD1 (6 bases). The last part of the DNA fits TRBJ2-7 better; the J call may be wrong. In germline, CDR1 is SGHNT, CDR2 YYREEE (reference sequence). The CDR3 has 13 residues. The CDR3 loop is CASSHTGMGEQYF. The DNA of the CDR3 is TGTGCCAGCAGCCATACAGGGATGGGCGAGCAGTACTTC.

Only a few counts were recorded for this clonotype. The genes are TRBV10-3 and TRBJ2-5; the D is unclear. The better agreement between TRBJ2-7 and the DNA end casts doubt on the J call. The CDR3 totals 13 residues. Germline CDR1 reads ENHRY; CDR2 reads SYGVKD. The chain's CDR3 is CAIMDTSLYEQYF. CDR3 in DNA: TGTGCCATCATGGATACGTCCTTATACGAGCAGTACTTC.

The chain has TRBV13 and TRBJ2-7; TRBD2 matches at 8 bases. The V and J ends lost 5 bases and 2 bases, in that order; junction bases with no gene match: 5. The CDR3 loop spans 14 amino acids. The germline gives CDR1 PRHDT, CDR2 FYEKMQ (reference sequence). The DNA of the CDR3 is TGTGCCAGCAGCCAGCGGGGGCTTACCTACGAGCAGTACTTC. Protein product: CASSQRGLTYEQYF.

The rearrangement joins TRBV5-5 to TRBJ1-5; the D is unclear. Germline CDR1 is SGHKS and CDR2 is YYEKEE (reference sequence). Between the trimmed V and J ends, which lost 0 bases and 5 bases, there was a span of 6 bases. This CDR3 is 13 amino acids long. CDR3: CASSLAADQPQHF. Here the CDR3 DNA reads TGTGCCAGCAGCTTGGCAGCGGATCAGCCCCAGCATTTT.

This clonotype was seen repeatedly, ten times or more. The chain employs TRBV6-1 and TRBJ2-7, with 7 bases matching TRBD1. The junction had 0 bases not matched to a gene; V was cut back by 1 base and J by 0 bases. Germline-derived CDR1 and CDR2 are MNHNS and SASEGT. This CDR3 has 14 residues. The chain's CDR3 is CASSEGDSSYEQYF. The DNA for the CDR3 is TGTGCCAGCAGTGAAGGGGACAGCTCCTACGAGCAGTACTTC.

This clonotype showed up many times. V and J are TRBV5-6 and TRBJ2-7; D might be TRBD2 (6 bases). The CDR3 consists of 12 residues. Per the germline V gene, CDR1 is SGHDT and CDR2 is YYEEEE. V lost 2 bases, J lost 6 bases, and 9 bases lay in between. The CDR3 DNA is TGTGCCAGCAGCTTTTTCGGGGGCGAGCAGTACTTC. Protein sequence: CASSFFGGEQYF.

The J gene is TRBJ2-1, the V gene TRBV4-1; TRBD2 might be the D (5 bases). V was shortened by 1 base and J by 8 bases, with 18 bases between the two germline ends. Germline CDR1 reads MGHRA; CDR2 reads YSYEKL. The CDR3 extends over 16 amino acids. CDR3 coding DNA: TGCGCCAGCAGCCAAGGCCTACTAGTGAGTTCCCATGAGCAGTTCTTC. Amino acid sequence: CASSQGLLVSSHEQFF.